This T cell receptor (beta chain) comes out of a study of blood T cell repertoires in COVID-19. V shed 1 base and J shed 0 bases, with 19 bases lying between them. This CDR3 contains 18 residues. CDR1 and CDR2 (germline): GTSNPN, SVGIG (reference sequence). Per the authors' pipeline: Amplification of reference gene primers was used by the study to estimate nucleated cell counts. Only in-frame clones appear in the TCRdb table, and some are missing; sequencing was by immunoSEQ multiplex PCR. V and J calls plus clone size are reproduced from that table; the DNA served to infer D and trimming. The sample has more than 110,000 clones, roughly 90% seen once.

The sequence derives from a man between 60 and 70 years old with active or convalescent COVID-19. The V and J genes are TRBV30 and TRBJ1-5, with D unclear. The specimen sequenced was peripheral blood. The DNA for the CDR3 is TGTGCCTGGAGTGGCGGCCAGCGGAAATTCGATAGCAATCAGCCCCAGCATTTT. It yields the protein CAWSGGQRKFDSNQPQHF.